Below, 7 T cell receptor beta chains from the same sample are listed, as sequenced in a study of early T cells in non-severe SARS-CoV-2 infection. MiXCR was run by TCRdb on the 5' RACE reads, yielding one entry per CDR3 protein. The sample has about 19,000 distinct CDR3 sequences; around 4.4% are singletons. What was sequenced was whole blood. The receptors originated from an adult who was a healthcare worker with PCR-confirmed SARS-CoV-2 infection or an uninfected control (not recorded which).

This clonotype occurred many times. V and J are TRBV4-2 and TRBJ2-2; 7 bases fit TRBD2. Losses at the gene ends were 4 bases for V and 6 bases for J; bases not matched to a gene: 11. CDR3 length equals 16 residues. The germline V gene has CDR1 LGHNA and CDR2 YNFKEQ. The chain's CDR3 is CASSLRTRSIAGELFF. The CDR3 DNA reads TGTGCCAGCAGCCTCCGGACTAGATCAATCGCCGGGGAGCTGTTTTTT.

There are many counts of this clonotype. The CDR3 DNA reads TGTGCCAGCAGCTTGGAGGCAGGGGCCACCGGGGAGCTGTTTTTT. As protein: CASSLEAGATGELFF. The chain has TRBV5-4 and TRBJ2-2; D is perhaps TRBD1 (6 bases). Germline loops: CDR1 SGHNT, CDR2 YYREEE (reference sequence). V was trimmed by 0 bases and J by 4 bases, leaving 10 bases between them. There are 15 residues in the CDR3.

This clonotype has only a few counts. The chain combines TRBV29-1 with TRBJ2-2; D is uncertain. V shed 7 bases and J shed 6 bases, with 6 bases lying between them. CDR1 and CDR2 (germline): SQVTM, ANQGSEA. This CDR3 has 10 residues. The CDR3 spells CSATAGELFF. The CDR3 DNA sequence: TGCAGCGCAACGGCCGGGGAGCTGTTTTTT.

This clonotype was counted many times. The chain employs TRBV6-5 and TRBJ2-1; D may be TRBD1 (6 bases). The CDR3 consists of 15 residues. CDR1 is MNHEY, CDR2 SVGAGI, per germline. V was shortened by 5 bases and J by 0 bases, with 11 bases between the two germline ends. The CDR3 sequence: CASSPDRSSYNEQFF. CDR3 nucleotides: TGTGCCAGCAGTCCCGACAGGAGCTCCTACAATGAGCAGTTCTTC.

On this clonotype itself: This may arise from a read error, as a much more abundant clone is one base away. The V gene is TRBV30, the J gene TRBJ2-3, with 10 bases fitting TRBD2. There are 15 residues in the CDR3. V lost 0 bases and J lost 8; bases outside the gene matches: 8. The germline V gene has CDR1 GTSNPN and CDR2 SVGIG (reference sequence). CDR3 coding DNA: TGTGCCTGGAGTGTCCTAGCGGGAGAGGGAGTTACGCAGTATTTT. Protein product: CAWSVLAGEGVTQYF.

In its sample, this clonotype was seen many times. The chain employs TRBV4-1 and TRBJ1-1; tentatively, D is TRBD1 (5 bases). V was trimmed by 0 bases and J by 3 bases, leaving 14 bases between them. This CDR3 comprises 16 residues. CDR1 is MGHRA and CDR2 is YSYEKL in the germline V gene. CDR3 DNA: TGCGCCAGCAGCCAAGAAGGCAGGGTATGGGACACTGAAGCTTTCTTT. Translating gives CASSQEGRVWDTEAFF.

This clonotype appeared many times. The CDR3 DNA follows: TGTGCCAGCAGTTCGAGGGGGCAGGACACTGAAGCTTTCTTT. Translation: CASSSRGQDTEAFF. The chain has TRBV12-3 or TRBV12-4 and TRBJ1-1; TRBD1 agrees at 7 bases. Losses at the gene ends were 4 bases for V and 3 bases for J; bases not matched to a gene: 5. The CDR3 consists of 14 residues.